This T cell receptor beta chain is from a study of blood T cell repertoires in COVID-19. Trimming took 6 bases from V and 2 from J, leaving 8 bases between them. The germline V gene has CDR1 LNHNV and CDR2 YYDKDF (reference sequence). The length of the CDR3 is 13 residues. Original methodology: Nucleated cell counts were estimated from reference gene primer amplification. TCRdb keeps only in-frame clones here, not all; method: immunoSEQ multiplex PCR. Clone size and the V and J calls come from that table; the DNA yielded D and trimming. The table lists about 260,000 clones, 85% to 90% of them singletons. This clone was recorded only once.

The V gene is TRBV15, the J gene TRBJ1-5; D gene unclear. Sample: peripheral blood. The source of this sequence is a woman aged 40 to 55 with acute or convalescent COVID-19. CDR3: CATSFEGNQPQHF. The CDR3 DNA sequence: TGTGCCACCAGTTTCGAGGGCAATCAGCCCCAGCATTTT.